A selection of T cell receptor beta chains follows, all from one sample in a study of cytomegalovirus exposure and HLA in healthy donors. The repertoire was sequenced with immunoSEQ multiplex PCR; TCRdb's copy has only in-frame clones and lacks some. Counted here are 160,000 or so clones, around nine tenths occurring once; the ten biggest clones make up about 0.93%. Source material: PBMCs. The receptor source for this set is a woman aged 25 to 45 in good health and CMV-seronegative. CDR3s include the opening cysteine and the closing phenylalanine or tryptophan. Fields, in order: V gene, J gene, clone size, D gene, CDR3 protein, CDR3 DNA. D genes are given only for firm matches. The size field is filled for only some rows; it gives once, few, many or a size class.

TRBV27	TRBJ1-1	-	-	CATLRASGEAFF	TGTGCAACTCTCAGGGCATCGGGTGAAGCTTTCTTT
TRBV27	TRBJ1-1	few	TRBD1	CASSSFLGQGNTEAFF	TGTGCCAGCAGTTCGTTCCTCGGACAGGGGAACACTGAAGCTTTCTTT
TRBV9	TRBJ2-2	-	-	CASSPHAGADGELFF	TGTGCCAGCAGCCCCCACGCAGGGGCTGACGGGGAGCTGTTTTTT
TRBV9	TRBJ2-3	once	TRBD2	CASSVGLAGSSTDTQYF	TGTGCCAGCAGCGTGGGGCTAGCGGGCTCTAGCACAGATACGCAGTATTTT
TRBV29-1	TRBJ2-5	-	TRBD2	CSAGRAGETQYF	TGCAGCGCCGGGAGGGCAGGAGAGACCCAGTACTTC
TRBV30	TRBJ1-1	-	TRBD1	CASQTGRNTEAFF	TGTGCCTCTCAGACAGGGAGGAACACTGAAGCTTTCTTT
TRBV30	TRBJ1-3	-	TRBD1	CAWSVGGTRDTIYF	TGTGCCTGGAGTGTAGGGGGCACGAGGGACACCATATATTTT
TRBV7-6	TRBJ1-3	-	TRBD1	CASSSGQGKNTIYF	TGTGCCAGCAGCTCCGGACAGGGCAAAAACACCATATATTTT
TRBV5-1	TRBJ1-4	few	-	CASSLDMANEKLFF	TGCGCCAGCAGCTTGGACATGGCTAATGAAAAACTGTTTTTT
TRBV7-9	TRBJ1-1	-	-	CASSLGQAILLNTEAFF	TGTGCCAGCAGCTTAGGGCAGGCGATCCTATTGAACACTGAAGCTTTCTTT
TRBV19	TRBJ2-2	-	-	CASSISMTGELFF	TGTGCCAGTAGTATTAGTATGACCGGGGAGCTGTTTTTT
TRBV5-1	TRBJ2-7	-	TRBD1	CASSLGGGTALYEQYF	TGCGCCAGCAGCTTGGGGGGTGGGACAGCCCTCTACGAGCAGTACTTC
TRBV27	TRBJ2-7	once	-	CASSFSRTAYEQYF	TGTGCCAGCAGCTTCTCAAGGACAGCCTACGAGCAGTACTTC
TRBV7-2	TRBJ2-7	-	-	CASSLGGYPYEQYF	TGTGCCAGCAGCTTAGGCGGGTACCCCTACGAGCAGTACTTC
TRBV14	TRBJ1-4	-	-	CASSQITGSNEKLFF	TGTGCCAGCAGCCAAATCACGGGAAGTAATGAAAAACTGTTTTTT
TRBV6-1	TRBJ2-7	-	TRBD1	CASSELDRGYF	TGTGCCAGCAGTGAATTGGACAGGGGGTACTTC
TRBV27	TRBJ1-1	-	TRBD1	CASSFSDRGFSEAFF	TGTGCCAGCAGTTTTTCGGACAGGGGCTTTTCTGAAGCTTTCTTT
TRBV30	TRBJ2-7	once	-	CAWTAIHDTYSYEQYF	TGTGCCTGGACAGCTATACATGACACCTACTCCTACGAGCAGTACTTC
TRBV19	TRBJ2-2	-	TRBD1	CASNTGTGGPTGELFF	TGTGCCAGTAATACCGGGACAGGGGGCCCCACCGGGGAGCTGTTTTTT
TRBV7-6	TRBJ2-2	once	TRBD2	CASSYHAGTSGSTGELFF	TGTGCCAGCAGCTATCATGCCGGGACTAGCGGGAGCACCGGGGAGCTGTTTTTT
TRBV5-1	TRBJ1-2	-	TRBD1	CASGAQGKIGYGYTF	TGCGCCAGCGGTGCACAGGGGAAGATCGGGTATGGCTACACCTTC
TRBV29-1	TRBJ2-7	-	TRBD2	CSGRLAGVHEQYF	TGCAGCGGACGACTAGCGGGAGTCCACGAGCAGTACTTC
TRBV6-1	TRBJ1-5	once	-	CASSPRTAWDQPQHF	TGTGCCAGCAGCCCACGGACAGCCTGGGATCAACCCCAGCATTTT
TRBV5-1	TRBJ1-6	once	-	CASSPGSGRNSPLHF	TGCGCCAGCAGCCCAGGTTCAGGGCGAAATTCACCCCTCCACTTT
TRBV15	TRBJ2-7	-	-	CATSRFGESSYEQYF	TGTGCCACCAGCAGATTCGGAGAAAGCTCCTACGAGCAGTACTTC
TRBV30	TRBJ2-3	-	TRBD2	CAWSVIRSGTWGVLDTQYF	TGTGCCTGGAGTGTGATAAGGAGCGGGACCTGGGGGGTTTTAGATACGCAGTATTTT
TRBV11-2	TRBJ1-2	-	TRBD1	CASNSRTGNGYTF	TGTGCCAGCAACTCGCGGACAGGGAATGGCTACACCTTC
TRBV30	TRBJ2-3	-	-	CAWTSGSETQYF	TGTGCCTGGACCAGCGGCTCAGAGACGCAGTATTTT
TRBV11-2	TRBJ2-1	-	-	CASSIPTSSVQFF	TGTGCCAGCAGCATCCCGACTAGTTCCGTGCAGTTCTTC
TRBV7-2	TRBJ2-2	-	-	CASSLVGGLNTGELFF	TGTGCCAGCAGCTTAGTGGGGGGATTAAACACCGGGGAGCTGTTTTTT
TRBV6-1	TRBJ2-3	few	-	CASSEAIAVSTDTQYF	TGTGCCAGCAGTGAAGCCATAGCGGTGAGCACAGATACGCAGTATTTT
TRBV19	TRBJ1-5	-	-	CASSISQGGSNQPQHF	TGTGCCAGTAGTATTAGCCAGGGTGGTAGCAATCAGCCCCAGCATTTT
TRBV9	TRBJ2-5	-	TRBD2	CASSGGGGRLQTQYF	TGTGCCAGCAGCGGGGGCGGGGGGCGTCTGCAGACCCAGTACTTC
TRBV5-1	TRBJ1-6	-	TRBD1	CASSPGQLNSPLHF	TGCGCCAGCAGCCCGGGACAGCTGAATTCACCCCTCCACTTT
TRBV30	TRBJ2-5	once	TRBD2	CAWNTPAGAWETQYF	TGTGCCTGGAACACCCCAGCGGGGGCGTGGGAGACCCAGTACTTC
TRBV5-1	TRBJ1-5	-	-	CASSLGSLVGQPQHF	TGCGCCAGCAGCTTGGGATCTCTAGTCGGTCAGCCCCAGCATTTT
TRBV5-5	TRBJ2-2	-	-	CASSLGGLQRELFF	TGTGCCAGCAGCTTGGGGGGGCTTCAAAGAGAGCTGTTTTTT
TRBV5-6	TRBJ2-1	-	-	CASSSLQESAYNEQFF	TGTGCCAGCAGCTCCCTACAGGAAAGTGCCTACAATGAGCAGTTCTTC
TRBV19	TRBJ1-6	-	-	CASTSGMGGSSPLHF	TGTGCCAGTACCTCCGGGATGGGGGGAAGCTCACCCCTCCACTTT
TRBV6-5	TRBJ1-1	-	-	CASSSPGGAPEAFF	TGTGCCAGCAGTTCCCCGGGGGGGGCCCCTGAAGCTTTCTTT